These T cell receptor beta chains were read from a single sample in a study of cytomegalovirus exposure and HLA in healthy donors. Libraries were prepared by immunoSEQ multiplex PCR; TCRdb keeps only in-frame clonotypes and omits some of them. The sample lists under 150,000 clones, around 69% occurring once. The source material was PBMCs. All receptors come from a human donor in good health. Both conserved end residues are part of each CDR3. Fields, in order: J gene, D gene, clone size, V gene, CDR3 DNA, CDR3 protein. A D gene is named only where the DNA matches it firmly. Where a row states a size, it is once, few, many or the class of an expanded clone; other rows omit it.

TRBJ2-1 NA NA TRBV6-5 TGTGCCAGCAGTCTGCAGAACCAAGTCTACAATGAGCAGTTCTTC CASSLQNQVYNEQFF
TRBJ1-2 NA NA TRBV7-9 TGTGCCAGCAGCTCAGGGCGAAGGACGGAAAATAACTATGGCTACACCTTC CASSSGRRTENNYGYTF
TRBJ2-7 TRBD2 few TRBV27 TGTGCCAGCAGCCCTGGGGCGGGGGATTTCTACGAGCAGTACTTC CASSPGAGDFYEQYF
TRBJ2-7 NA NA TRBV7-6 TGTGCCAGCAGCCGACTTCGGTTGGGGGTAGGGGAGGAGGGCTACGAGCAGTACTTC CASSRLRLGVGEEGYEQYF
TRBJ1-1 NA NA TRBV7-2 TGTGCCAGCAGTCGGGACACCTATGAAGCTTTCTTT CASSRDTYEAFF
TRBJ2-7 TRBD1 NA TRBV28 TGTGCCAGCAGTCCCTTACCATACCGGGACAGGGACTACGAGCAGTACTTC CASSPLPYRDRDYEQYF
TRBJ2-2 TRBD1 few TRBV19 TGTGCCAGTAGTATAGGCTGGCGGGGACAGGGGGCCGGGGAGCTGTTTTTT CASSIGWRGQGAGELFF
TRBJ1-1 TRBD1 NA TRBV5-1 TGCGCCAGCAGCTTCGAACAGGGGGGTGAAGCTTTCTTT CASSFEQGGEAFF
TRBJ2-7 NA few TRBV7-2 TGTGCCAGCAGCCCCCGTCAGGCGCGTTCCGGGAGTCCCTACGAGCAGTACTTC CASSPRQARSGSPYEQYF
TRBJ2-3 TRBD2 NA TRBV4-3 TGCGCCAGCAGCCAGGGACTAGCAGGCACAGATACGCAGTATTTT CASSQGLAGTDTQYF